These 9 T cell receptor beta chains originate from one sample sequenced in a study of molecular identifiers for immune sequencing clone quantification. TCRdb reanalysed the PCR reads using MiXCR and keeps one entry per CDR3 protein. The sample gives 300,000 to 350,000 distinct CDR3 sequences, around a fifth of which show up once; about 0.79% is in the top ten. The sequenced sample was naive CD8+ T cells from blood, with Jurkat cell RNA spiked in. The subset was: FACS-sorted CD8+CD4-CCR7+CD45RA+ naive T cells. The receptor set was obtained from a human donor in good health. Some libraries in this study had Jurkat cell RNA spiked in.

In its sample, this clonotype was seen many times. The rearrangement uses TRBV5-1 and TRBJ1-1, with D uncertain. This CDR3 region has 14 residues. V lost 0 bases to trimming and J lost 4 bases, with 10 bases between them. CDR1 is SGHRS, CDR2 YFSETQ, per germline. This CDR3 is CASSLAGFSTEAFF. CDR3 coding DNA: TGCGCCAGCAGCTTGGCGGGGTTTAGCACTGAAGCTTTCTTT. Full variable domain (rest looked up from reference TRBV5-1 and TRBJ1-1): KAGVTQTPRYLIKTRGQQVTLSCSPISGHRSVSWYQQTPGQGLQFLFEYFSETQRNKGNFPGRFSGRQFSNSRSEMNVSTLELGDSALYLCASSLAGFSTEAFFGQGTRLTVV.

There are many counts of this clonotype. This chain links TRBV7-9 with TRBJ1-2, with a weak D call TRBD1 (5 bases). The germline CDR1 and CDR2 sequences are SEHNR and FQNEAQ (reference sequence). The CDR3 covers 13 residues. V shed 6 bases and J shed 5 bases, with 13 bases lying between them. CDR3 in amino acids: CASSSGTVYGYTF. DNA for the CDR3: TGTGCCAGCAGTTCCGGGACCGTGTATGGCTACACCTTC.

CDR3 sequence: CASSFGPITWGTYEQYF. The CDR3 bases are TGTGCCAGCAGTTTTGGGCCAATTACATGGGGCACCTACGAGCAGTACTTC. The rearrangement joins TRBV27 to TRBJ2-7; TRBD1 is a possible D gene (5 bases). CDR1 and CDR2 (germline): MNHEY, SMNVEV (reference sequence). The V and J ends lost 3 bases and 2 bases respectively, with 20 bases between them. The CDR3 has 17 amino acids.

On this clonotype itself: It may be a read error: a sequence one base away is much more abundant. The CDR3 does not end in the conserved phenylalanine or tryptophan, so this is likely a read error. The CDR3 nucleotides read TGTGCCAGCAGCTTAGGAGGGGGCACCGCCTACGAGCAGTACCTC. Its translation is CASSLGGGTAYEQYL. This rearrangement joins TRBV7-9 to TRBJ2-7, with TRBD1 identical over 7 bases. CDR1 is SEHNR, CDR2 FQNEAQ, per germline (reference sequence). This CDR3 has 15 residues. Trimming at V came to 1 base and at J to 2 bases, leaving 5 bases not matched to a gene.

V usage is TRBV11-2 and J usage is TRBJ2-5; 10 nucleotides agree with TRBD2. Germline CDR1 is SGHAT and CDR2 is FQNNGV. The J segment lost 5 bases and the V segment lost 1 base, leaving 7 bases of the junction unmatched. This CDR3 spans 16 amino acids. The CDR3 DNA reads TGTGCCAGCAGCTTAGGGGCTAGCGGGGGCCGGGAGACCCAGTACTTC. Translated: CASSLGASGGRETQYF. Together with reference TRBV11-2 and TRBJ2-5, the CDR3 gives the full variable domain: EAGVAQSPRYKIIEKRQSVAFWCNPISGHATLYWYQQILGQGPKLLIQFQNNGVVDDSQLPKDRFSAERLKGVDSTLKIQPAKLEDSAVYLCASSLGASGGRETQYFGPGTRLLVL.

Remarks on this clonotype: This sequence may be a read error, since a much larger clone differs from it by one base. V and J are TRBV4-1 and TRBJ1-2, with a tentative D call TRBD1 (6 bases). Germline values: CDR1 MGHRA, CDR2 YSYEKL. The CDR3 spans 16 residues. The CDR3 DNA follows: TGCGCCAGCAGCCAAGATCAAGGCGAGGGGGACTATGGCTGCACCTTC. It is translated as CASSQDQGEGDYGCTF.

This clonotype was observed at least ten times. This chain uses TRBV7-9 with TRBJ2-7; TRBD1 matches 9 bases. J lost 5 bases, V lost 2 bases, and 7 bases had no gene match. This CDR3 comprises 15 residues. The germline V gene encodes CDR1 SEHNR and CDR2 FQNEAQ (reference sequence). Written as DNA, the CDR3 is TGTGCCAGCAGCTTACTACAGGGGGCGCAGGACGAGCAGTACTTC. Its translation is CASSLLQGAQDEQYF.

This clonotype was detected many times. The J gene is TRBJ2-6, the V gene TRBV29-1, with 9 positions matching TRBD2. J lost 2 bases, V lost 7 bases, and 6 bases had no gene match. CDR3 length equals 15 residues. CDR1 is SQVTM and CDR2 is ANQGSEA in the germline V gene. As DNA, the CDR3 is TGCAGCGCGGCGGGAGGGCTGGCTGGGGCCAACGTCCTGACTTTC. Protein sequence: CSAAGGLAGANVLTF.

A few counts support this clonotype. The CDR3 DNA reads as TGTGCCAGCAGTTACTTTTCTGGACAGGGGTGGACTGAAGCTTTCTTT. Translation: CASSYFSGQGWTEAFF. V gene TRBV6-2 or TRBV6-3 combines with J gene TRBJ1-1; 9 bases align to TRBD1. Trimming at V came to 1 base and at J to 5 bases, leaving 8 bases not matched to a gene. Germline V gene data show CDR1 as MNHEY and CDR2 as SVGEGT. The CDR3 has 16 residues.